Listed below are T cell receptor beta chains from one sample, sequenced in a study of cytomegalovirus exposure and HLA in healthy donors. Assay used: immunoSEQ multiplex PCR; TCRdb lists only in-frame clones, some missing. This table holds fewer than 200,000 clones, approximately 86% found once. Sequenced sample: PBMCs. Receptor source: a man aged 18 to 30 in good health and CMV-seropositive. Both conserved end residues are part of each CDR3. The order of the fields is D gene, clone size, V gene, J gene, CDR3 length, CDR3 protein, CDR3 DNA. A D gene is named only where the DNA matches it firmly. Only some rows state a clone size, as once, few, many or a class for expanded clones.

D gene: NA
clone size: NA
V gene: TRBV5-5
J gene: TRBJ1-1
CDR3 length: 14
CDR3 protein: CASSLRGMNTEAFF
CDR3 DNA: TGTGCCAGCAGCTTGAGAGGGATGAACACTGAAGCTTTCTTT

D gene: NA
clone size: NA
V gene: TRBV2
J gene: TRBJ2-5
CDR3 length: 14
CDR3 protein: CASIGAAQPETQYF
CDR3 DNA: TGTGCCAGCATAGGGGCAGCACAGCCAGAGACCCAGTACTTC

D gene: TRBD1
clone size: NA
V gene: TRBV18
J gene: TRBJ1-2
CDR3 length: 14
CDR3 protein: CASSQTGQGGGYTF
CDR3 DNA: TGTGCCAGCTCACAAACGGGACAGGGAGGCGGCTACACCTTC

D gene: NA
clone size: NA
V gene: TRBV6-1
J gene: TRBJ2-4
CDR3 length: 15
CDR3 protein: CASSEIIGGRNIQYF
CDR3 DNA: TGTGCCAGCAGTGAAATAATAGGGGGAAGGAACATTCAGTACTTC

D gene: TRBD2
clone size: NA
V gene: TRBV10-3
J gene: TRBJ2-1
CDR3 length: 13
CDR3 protein: CAASVTSGPEQFF
CDR3 DNA: TGTGCCGCCAGTGTAACTAGCGGACCTGAGCAGTTCTTC

D gene: TRBD1
clone size: NA
V gene: TRBV7-6
J gene: TRBJ1-4
CDR3 length: 13
CDR3 protein: CASSLGTDEKLFF
CDR3 DNA: TGTGCCAGCAGCCTCGGGACAGATGAGAAACTGTTTTTT

D gene: NA
clone size: NA
V gene: TRBV11-2
J gene: TRBJ1-1
CDR3 length: 11
CDR3 protein: CATKEFTEAFF
CDR3 DNA: TGTGCCACCAAAGAGTTCACTGAAGCTTTCTTT

D gene: NA
clone size: NA
V gene: TRBV4-1
J gene: TRBJ1-5
CDR3 length: 17
CDR3 protein: CASSQRRGSDSNQPQHF
CDR3 DNA: TGCGCCAGCAGCCAACGTCGGGGGTCTGATAGCAATCAGCCCCAGCATTTT

D gene: NA
clone size: NA
V gene: TRBV7-2
J gene: TRBJ1-2
CDR3 length: 13
CDR3 protein: CASSLVFLYGYTF
CDR3 DNA: TGTGCCAGCAGCTTAGTCTTCCTCTATGGCTACACCTTC

D gene: NA
clone size: NA
V gene: TRBV15
J gene: TRBJ2-1
CDR3 length: 14
CDR3 protein: CATSRDLTYNEQFF
CDR3 DNA: TGTGCCACCAGCAGAGATCTGACTTACAATGAGCAGTTCTTC

D gene: TRBD1
clone size: NA
V gene: TRBV19
J gene: TRBJ2-1
CDR3 length: 14
CDR3 protein: CASSITGGRTEQFF
CDR3 DNA: TGTGCCAGTAGTATAACAGGGGGGAGGACGGAGCAGTTCTTC

D gene: TRBD2
clone size: NA
V gene: TRBV4-1
J gene: TRBJ2-3
CDR3 length: 17
CDR3 protein: CASSQAASGGPTDTQYF
CDR3 DNA: TGCGCCAGCAGCCAAGCGGCTAGCGGGGGCCCCACAGATACGCAGTATTTT

D gene: NA
clone size: NA
V gene: TRBV5-1
J gene: TRBJ2-1
CDR3 length: 15
CDR3 protein: CASSVTASSYNEQFF
CDR3 DNA: TGCGCCAGCAGTGTAACCGCGAGCTCCTACAATGAGCAGTTCTTC

D gene: TRBD1
clone size: NA
V gene: TRBV30
J gene: TRBJ1-1
CDR3 length: 15
CDR3 protein: CAWRLQGAMNTEAFF
CDR3 DNA: TGTGCCTGGAGGCTACAGGGGGCGATGAACACTGAAGCTTTCTTT

D gene: TRBD1
clone size: many
V gene: TRBV6-5
J gene: TRBJ2-7
CDR3 length: 14
CDR3 protein: CASSYSKGAVKQYF
CDR3 DNA: TGTGCCAGCAGTTACTCGAAGGGGGCCGTAAAGCAGTACTTC

D gene: NA
clone size: NA
V gene: TRBV29-1
J gene: TRBJ2-7
CDR3 length: 14
CDR3 protein: CSVTPITHSYEQYF
CDR3 DNA: TGCAGCGTTACCCCGATTACACATTCCTACGAGCAGTACTTC

D gene: TRBD1
clone size: once
V gene: TRBV14
J gene: TRBJ2-7
CDR3 length: 14
CDR3 protein: CASSQEGTVYEQYF
CDR3 DNA: TGTGCCAGCAGCCAAGAGGGGACAGTCTACGAGCAGTACTTC

D gene: TRBD1
clone size: NA
V gene: TRBV5-6
J gene: TRBJ2-7
CDR3 length: 16
CDR3 protein: CASSLAGDRSLYEQYF
CDR3 DNA: TGTGCCAGCAGCTTGGCGGGGGACAGGAGCCTATACGAGCAGTACTTC

D gene: NA
clone size: NA
V gene: TRBV27
J gene: TRBJ1-1
CDR3 length: 15
CDR3 protein: CASSLDRNRPTEAFF
CDR3 DNA: TGTGCCAGCAGTCTCGACAGGAACCGTCCAACTGAAGCTTTCTTT

D gene: TRBD1
clone size: few
V gene: TRBV29-1
J gene: TRBJ1-6
CDR3 length: 12
CDR3 protein: CSAGTGNSPLHF
CDR3 DNA: TGCAGCGCCGGGACAGGGAATTCACCCCTCCACTTT

D gene: NA
clone size: NA
V gene: TRBV7-2
J gene: TRBJ2-7
CDR3 length: 14
CDR3 protein: CASSLGSAPYEQYF
CDR3 DNA: TGTGCCAGCAGCTTAGGAAGCGCTCCCTACGAGCAGTACTTC

D gene: TRBD1
clone size: NA
V gene: TRBV2
J gene: TRBJ1-1
CDR3 length: 14
CDR3 protein: CASSTTGADTEAFF
CDR3 DNA: TGTGCCAGCAGTACCACAGGGGCGGACACTGAAGCTTTCTTT

D gene: TRBD1
clone size: NA
V gene: TRBV28
J gene: TRBJ2-7
CDR3 length: 13
CDR3 protein: CASSWQGDGEQYF
CDR3 DNA: TGTGCCAGCAGTTGGCAGGGGGATGGGGAGCAGTACTTC

D gene: NA
clone size: NA
V gene: TRBV7-9
J gene: TRBJ2-5
CDR3 length: 14
CDR3 protein: CASSLGGLRETQYF
CDR3 DNA: TGTGCCAGCAGCTTAGGGGGGCTACGGGAGACCCAGTACTTC

D gene: NA
clone size: NA
V gene: TRBV7-2
J gene: TRBJ1-1
CDR3 length: 14
CDR3 protein: CASSLDFGASEAFF
CDR3 DNA: TGTGCCAGCAGCTTAGATTTTGGAGCATCCGAAGCTTTCTTT

D gene: NA
clone size: NA
V gene: TRBV7-8
J gene: TRBJ2-3
CDR3 length: 15
CDR3 protein: CASRPTQGFTDTQYF
CDR3 DNA: TGTGCCAGCAGGCCCACCCAGGGGTTCACAGATACGCAGTATTTT

D gene: TRBD2
clone size: NA
V gene: TRBV5-1
J gene: TRBJ2-1
CDR3 length: 11
CDR3 protein: CASRTSSEQFF
CDR3 DNA: TGCGCCAGCAGGACTAGCTCTGAGCAGTTCTTC

D gene: TRBD2
clone size: NA
V gene: TRBV4-3
J gene: TRBJ2-1
CDR3 length: 15
CDR3 protein: CASSQLAGDYNEQFF
CDR3 DNA: TGCGCCAGCAGCCAGTTAGCGGGGGATTACAATGAGCAGTTCTTC

D gene: TRBD2
clone size: NA
V gene: TRBV27
J gene: TRBJ2-1
CDR3 length: 15
CDR3 protein: CASSLGGGAGNEQFF
CDR3 DNA: TGTGCCAGCAGTTTAGGCGGGGGGGCGGGCAATGAGCAGTTCTTC

D gene: NA
clone size: few
V gene: TRBV11-2
J gene: TRBJ2-5
CDR3 length: 13
CDR3 protein: CASSLSQAGTQYF
CDR3 DNA: TGTGCCAGCAGCTTAAGCCAAGCAGGGACCCAGTACTTC

D gene: TRBD2
clone size: NA
V gene: TRBV18
J gene: TRBJ2-3
CDR3 length: 16
CDR3 protein: CASSPNSGRATDTQYF
CDR3 DNA: TGTGCCAGCTCACCGAATAGCGGGAGGGCCACAGATACGCAGTATTTT

D gene: NA
clone size: NA
V gene: TRBV20-1
J gene: TRBJ1-1
CDR3 length: 10
CDR3 protein: CSERGTEAFF
CDR3 DNA: TGCAGTGAGAGGGGGACTGAAGCTTTCTTT

D gene: TRBD2
clone size: NA
V gene: TRBV2
J gene: TRBJ2-7
CDR3 length: 14
CDR3 protein: CASSPTSGGYEQYF
CDR3 DNA: TGTGCCAGCAGTCCTACTAGCGGTGGTTACGAGCAGTACTTC

D gene: NA
clone size: many
V gene: TRBV5-6
J gene: TRBJ2-5
CDR3 length: 14
CDR3 protein: CASSLLPSGGTQYF
CDR3 DNA: TGTGCCAGCAGCTTATTACCCTCAGGTGGGACCCAGTACTTC

D gene: TRBD1
clone size: NA
V gene: TRBV7-3
J gene: TRBJ1-2
CDR3 length: 17
CDR3 protein: CASSLIPPDRGGDGYTF
CDR3 DNA: TGTGCCAGCAGCTTAATCCCCCCAGACAGGGGTGGCGATGGCTACACCTTC

D gene: NA
clone size: few
V gene: TRBV28
J gene: TRBJ2-7
CDR3 length: 12
CDR3 protein: CASRSGTYEQYF
CDR3 DNA: TGTGCCAGCCGGAGCGGAACCTACGAGCAGTACTTC

D gene: TRBD1
clone size: NA
V gene: TRBV9
J gene: TRBJ1-1
CDR3 length: 13
CDR3 protein: CASSAGGGTEAFF
CDR3 DNA: TGTGCCAGCAGCGCAGGGGGCGGTACTGAAGCTTTCTTT